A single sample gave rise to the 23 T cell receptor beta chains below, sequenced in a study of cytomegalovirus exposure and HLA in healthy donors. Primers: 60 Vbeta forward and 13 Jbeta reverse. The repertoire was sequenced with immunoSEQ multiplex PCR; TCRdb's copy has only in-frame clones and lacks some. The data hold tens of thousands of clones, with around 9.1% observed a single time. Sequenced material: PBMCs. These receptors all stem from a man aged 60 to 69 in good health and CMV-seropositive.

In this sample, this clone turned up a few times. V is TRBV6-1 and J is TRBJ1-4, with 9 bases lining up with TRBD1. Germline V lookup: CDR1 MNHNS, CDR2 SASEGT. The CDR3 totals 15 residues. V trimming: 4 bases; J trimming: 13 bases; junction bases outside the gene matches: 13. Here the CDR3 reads CASSGNRGQWEGLFF. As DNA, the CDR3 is TGTGCCAGCAGTGGCAACAGGGGGCAATGGGAAGGACTGTTTTTT.

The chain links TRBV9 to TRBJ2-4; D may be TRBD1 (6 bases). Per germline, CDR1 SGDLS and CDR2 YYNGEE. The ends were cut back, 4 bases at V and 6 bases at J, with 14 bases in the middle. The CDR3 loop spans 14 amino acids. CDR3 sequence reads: CASSLGQLGNIQYF. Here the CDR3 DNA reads TGTGCCAGCAGCCTGGGACAACTTGGAAACATTCAGTACTTC.

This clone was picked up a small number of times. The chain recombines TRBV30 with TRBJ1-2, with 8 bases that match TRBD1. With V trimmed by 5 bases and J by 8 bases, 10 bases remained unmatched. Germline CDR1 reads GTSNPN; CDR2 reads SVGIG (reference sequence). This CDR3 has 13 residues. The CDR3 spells CAWAYRTGKGYTF. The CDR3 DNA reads TGTGCCTGGGCCTACCGGACAGGGAAAGGCTACACCTTC.

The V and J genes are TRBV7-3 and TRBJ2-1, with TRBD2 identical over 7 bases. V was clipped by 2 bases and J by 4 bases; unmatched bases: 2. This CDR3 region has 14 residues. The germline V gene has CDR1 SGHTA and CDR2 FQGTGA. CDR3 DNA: TGTGCCAGCAGCTTAGCGGGGGAGTACAATGAGCAGTTCTTC. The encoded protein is CASSLAGEYNEQFF.

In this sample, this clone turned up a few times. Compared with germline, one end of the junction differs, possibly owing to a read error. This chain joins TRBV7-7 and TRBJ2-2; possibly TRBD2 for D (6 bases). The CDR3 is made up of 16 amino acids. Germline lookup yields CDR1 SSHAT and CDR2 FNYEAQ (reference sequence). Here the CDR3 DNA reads TGTGCTAGCAGCCGGGGGTCTAGCCCTAACACCGGGGAGCTGTTTTTT. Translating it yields CASSRGSSPNTGELFF.

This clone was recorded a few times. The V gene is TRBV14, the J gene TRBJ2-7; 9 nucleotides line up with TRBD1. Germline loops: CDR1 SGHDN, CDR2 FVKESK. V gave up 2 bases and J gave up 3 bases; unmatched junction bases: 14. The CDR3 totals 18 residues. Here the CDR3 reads CASSQPLGNGQGNYEQYF. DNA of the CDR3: TGTGCCAGCAGCCAACCCCTAGGGAACGGACAGGGGAACTACGAGCAGTACTTC.

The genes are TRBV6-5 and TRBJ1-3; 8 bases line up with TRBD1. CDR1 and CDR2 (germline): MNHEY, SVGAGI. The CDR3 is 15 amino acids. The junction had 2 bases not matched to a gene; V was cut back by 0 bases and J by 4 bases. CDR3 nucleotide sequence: TGTGCCAGCAGTTACTCGACAGGGGCCGGAAACACCATATATTTT. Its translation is CASSYSTGAGNTIYF.

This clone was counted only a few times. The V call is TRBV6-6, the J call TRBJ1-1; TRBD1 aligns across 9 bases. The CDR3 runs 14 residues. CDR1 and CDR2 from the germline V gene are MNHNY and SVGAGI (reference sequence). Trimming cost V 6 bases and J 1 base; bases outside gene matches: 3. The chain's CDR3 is CASRQQGANTEAFF. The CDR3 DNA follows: TGTGCCAGCAGGCAACAGGGGGCGAACACTGAAGCTTTCTTT.

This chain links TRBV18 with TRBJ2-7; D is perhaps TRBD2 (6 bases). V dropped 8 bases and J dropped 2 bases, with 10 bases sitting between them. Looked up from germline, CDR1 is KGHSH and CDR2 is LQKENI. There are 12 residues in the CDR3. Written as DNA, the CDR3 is TGTGCCAGCCGGAGGGAGGCCTACGAGCAGTACTTC. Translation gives CASRREAYEQYF.

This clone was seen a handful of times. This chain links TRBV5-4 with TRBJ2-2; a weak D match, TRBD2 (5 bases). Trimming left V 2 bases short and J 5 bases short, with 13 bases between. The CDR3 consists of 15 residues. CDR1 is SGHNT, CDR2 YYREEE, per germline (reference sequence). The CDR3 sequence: CASSLGGRPTGELFF. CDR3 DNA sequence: TGTGCCAGCAGCTTAGGAGGCCGGCCTACCGGGGAGCTGTTTTTT.

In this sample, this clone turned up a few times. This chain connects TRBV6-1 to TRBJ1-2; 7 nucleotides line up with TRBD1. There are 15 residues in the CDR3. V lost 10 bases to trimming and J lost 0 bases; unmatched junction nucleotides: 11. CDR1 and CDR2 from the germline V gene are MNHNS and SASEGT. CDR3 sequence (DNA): TGTGCCACCGTCCCCCAGGGGGGAGCTAACTATGGCTACACCTTC. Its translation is CATVPQGGANYGYTF.

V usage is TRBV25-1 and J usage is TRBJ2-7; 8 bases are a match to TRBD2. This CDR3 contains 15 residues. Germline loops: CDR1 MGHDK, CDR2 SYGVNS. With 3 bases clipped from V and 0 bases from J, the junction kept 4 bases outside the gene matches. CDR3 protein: CASSEWGTSSYEQYF. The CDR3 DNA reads TGTGCCAGCAGTGAGTGGGGGACTAGCTCCTACGAGCAGTACTTC.

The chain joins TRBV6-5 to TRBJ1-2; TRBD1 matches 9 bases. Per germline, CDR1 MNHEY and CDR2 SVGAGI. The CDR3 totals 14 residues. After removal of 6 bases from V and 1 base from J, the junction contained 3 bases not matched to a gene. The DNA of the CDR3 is TGTGCCAGCAGAAGGGACAGGGTTAACTATGGCTACACCTTC. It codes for CASRRDRVNYGYTF.

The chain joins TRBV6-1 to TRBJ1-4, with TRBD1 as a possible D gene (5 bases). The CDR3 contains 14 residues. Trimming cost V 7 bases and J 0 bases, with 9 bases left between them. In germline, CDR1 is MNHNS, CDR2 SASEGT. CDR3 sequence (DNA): TGTGCCAGCACTCAGGGTGCAACTAATGAAAAACTGTTTTTT. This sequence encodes CASTQGATNEKLFF.

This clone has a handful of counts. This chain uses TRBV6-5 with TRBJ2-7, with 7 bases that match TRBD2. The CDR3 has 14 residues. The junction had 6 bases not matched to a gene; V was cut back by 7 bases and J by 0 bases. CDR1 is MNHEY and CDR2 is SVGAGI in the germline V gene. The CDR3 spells CASTHAGVSYEQYF. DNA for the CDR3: TGTGCCAGCACCCACGCGGGGGTCTCCTACGAGCAGTACTTC.

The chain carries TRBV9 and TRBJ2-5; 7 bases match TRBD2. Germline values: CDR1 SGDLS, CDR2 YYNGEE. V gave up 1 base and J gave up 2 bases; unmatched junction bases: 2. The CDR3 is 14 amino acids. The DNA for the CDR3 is TGTGCCAGCAGCGTATACGGGGGGCAAGAGACCCAGTACTTC. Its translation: CASSVYGGQETQYF.

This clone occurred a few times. CDR3 in amino acids: CASSPKWREVGTDTQYF. The CDR3 region has the DNA TGTGCCAGCAGCCCTAAATGGCGGGAGGTGGGCACAGATACGCAGTATTTT. The genes are TRBV7-2 and TRBJ2-3; 8 bases fit TRBD2. This CDR3 has 17 residues. Per germline, CDR1 SGHTA and CDR2 FQGNSA. V dropped 5 bases and J dropped 1; count of bases not matched to a gene: 11. Supplemented by reference TRBV7-2 and TRBJ2-3, the full variable domain reads GAGVSQSPSNKVTEKGKDVELRCDPISGHTALYWYRQSLGQGLEFLIYFQGNSAPDKSGLPSDRFSAERTGGSVSTLTIQRTQQEDSAVYLCASSPKWREVGTDTQYFGPGTRLTVL.

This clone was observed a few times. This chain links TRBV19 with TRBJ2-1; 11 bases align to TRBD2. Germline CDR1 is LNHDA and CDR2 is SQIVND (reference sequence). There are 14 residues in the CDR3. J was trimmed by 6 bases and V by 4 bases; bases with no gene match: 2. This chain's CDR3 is CASSTGLAGNEQFF. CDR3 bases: TGTGCCAGTAGTACCGGACTAGCGGGCAATGAGCAGTTCTTC. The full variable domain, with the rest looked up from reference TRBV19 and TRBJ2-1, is DGGITQSPKYLFRKEGQNVTLSCEQNLNHDAMYWYRQDPGQGLRLIYYSQIVNDFQKGDIAEGYSVSREKKESFPLTVTSAQKNPTAFYLCASSTGLAGNEQFFGPGTRLTVL.

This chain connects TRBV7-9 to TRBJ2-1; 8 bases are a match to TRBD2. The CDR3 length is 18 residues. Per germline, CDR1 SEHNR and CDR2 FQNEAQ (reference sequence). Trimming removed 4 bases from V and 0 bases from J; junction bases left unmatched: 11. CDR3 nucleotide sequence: TGTGCCAGCAGCTATCAAGTAATAAGCGGGAGCTCCTACAATGAGCAGTTCTTC. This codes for CASSYQVISGSSYNEQFF.

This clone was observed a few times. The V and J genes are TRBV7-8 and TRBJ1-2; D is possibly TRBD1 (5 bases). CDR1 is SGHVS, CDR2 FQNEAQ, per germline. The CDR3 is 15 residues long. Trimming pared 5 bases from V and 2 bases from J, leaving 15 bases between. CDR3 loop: CASSSGGSVNYGYTF. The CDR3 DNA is TGTGCCAGCAGCAGCGGGGGAAGTGTAAACTATGGCTACACCTTC.

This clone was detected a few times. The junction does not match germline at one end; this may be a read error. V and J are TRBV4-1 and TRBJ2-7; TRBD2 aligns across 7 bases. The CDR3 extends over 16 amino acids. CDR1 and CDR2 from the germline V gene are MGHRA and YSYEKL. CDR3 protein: CASSQREGPTDYAQYF. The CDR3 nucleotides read TGCGCCAGCAGCCAGAGGGAGGGGCCTACTGACTACGCGCAGTACTTC.

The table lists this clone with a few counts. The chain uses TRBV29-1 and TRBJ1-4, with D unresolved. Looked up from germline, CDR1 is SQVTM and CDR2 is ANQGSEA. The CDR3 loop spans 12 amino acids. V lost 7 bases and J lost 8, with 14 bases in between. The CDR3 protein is CSGGPSGEKLFF. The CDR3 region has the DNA TGCAGCGGCGGCCCCTCGGGGGAAAAACTGTTTTTT. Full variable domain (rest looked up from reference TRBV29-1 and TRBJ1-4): SAVISQKPSRDICQRGTSLTIQCQVDSQVTMMFWYRQQPGQSLTLIATANQGSEATYESGFVIDKFPISRPNLTFSTLTVSNMSPEDSSIYLCSGGPSGEKLFFGSGTQLSVL.

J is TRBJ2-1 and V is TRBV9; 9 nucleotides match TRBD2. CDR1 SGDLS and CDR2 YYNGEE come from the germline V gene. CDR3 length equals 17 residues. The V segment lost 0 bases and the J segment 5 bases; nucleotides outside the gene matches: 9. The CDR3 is CASSVEGGRAWDNEQFF. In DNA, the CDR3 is TGTGCCAGCAGCGTAGAGGGCGGGAGGGCCTGGGACAATGAGCAGTTCTTC.